One and the same sample provided the 32 T cell receptor beta chains below, sequenced in a study of T-cell memory formation after mild COVID-19. TCRdb reanalysed the 5' RACE reads using MiXCR and keeps one entry per CDR3 protein. The sample consists of about 170,000 distinct CDR3 sequences, over 10% of them appearing once. Sequences were obtained from PBMCs or a T cell subset sorted from them (not recorded which). The source is a man between 18 and 29 years old who had mild COVID-19 (a few samples of this study predate the infection). Cell type and time point are not known.

This chain links TRBV18 with TRBJ2-3; D remains unclear. The CDR3 consists of 13 residues. The germline gives CDR1 KGHSH, CDR2 LQKENI. Trimming cost V 4 bases and J 3 bases, with 8 bases left between them. As DNA, the CDR3 is TGTGCCAGCTCACAGAGTAGGACAGATACGCAGTATTTT. It translates to CASSQSRTDTQYF.

This clonotype was detected a few times. In nucleotides, the CDR3 is TGCAGTGCTAGCAGACAGGGGACGGACACTGAAGCTTTCTTT. The encoded protein is CSASRQGTDTEAFF. The chain has TRBV20-1 and TRBJ1-1; 8 nucleotides align to TRBD1. With V trimmed by 3 bases and J by 3 bases, 6 bases remained unmatched. CDR1 DFQATT and CDR2 SNEGSKA come from the germline V gene (reference sequence). The CDR3 length is 14 residues.

The rearrangement uses TRBV7-2 and TRBJ1-4; the D is unclear. The V end was cut by 5 bases, the J end by 2 bases, with 15 bases between. The CDR3 contains 16 residues. The V gene's germline CDR1 is SGHTA and CDR2 FQGNSA. CDR3 coding DNA: TGTGCCAGCAGCCCCTTTCGGAGAGGGACTAATGAAAAACTGTTTTTT. Residues: CASSPFRRGTNEKLFF.

This clonotype was counted between two and nine times. This clone may be a read error of a much larger clone one base away. The chain links TRBV28 to TRBJ2-7; 9 bases fit TRBD1. The CDR3 runs to 12 residues. V shed 6 bases, J shed 4 bases, and the junction held 1 base outside the gene matches. In germline, CDR1 is MDHEN, CDR2 SYDVKM. The CDR3 DNA follows: TGTGCCAGCAGCGGACAGGGGTACGAGCAGTACGTC. This codes for CASSGQGYEQYV.

The chain uses TRBV7-9 and TRBJ2-3; D is undetermined. The CDR3 is 14 amino acids. The V gene lost 6 bases and the J gene lost 8 bases, with 18 bases spanning the gap. Germline loops: CDR1 SEHNR, CDR2 FQNEAQ (reference sequence). CDR3 DNA: TGTGCCAGCAGAGTAGAACTCCCGGGTTTTACGCAGTATTTT. This codes for CASRVELPGFTQYF.

A few counts support this clonotype. The chain uses TRBV28 and TRBJ2-1; possibly TRBD2 for D (7 bases). This CDR3 region has 15 residues. The V and J ends lost 6 bases and 8 bases respectively, with 20 bases between them. The germline gives CDR1 MDHEN, CDR2 SYDVKM. For the CDR3, the DNA is TGTGCCAGCAGCCAAACTGGCGGGGGCAAGTATGAGCAGTTCTTC. This sequence encodes CASSQTGGGKYEQFF.

Only a few counts were recorded for this clonotype. The rearrangement uses TRBV4-3 and TRBJ2-2, with D unresolved. V lost 1 base and J lost 0, with 12 bases in between. Germline V gene lookup returns CDR1 LGHNA and CDR2 YSLEER. The CDR3 length is 17 residues. CDR3: CASSQVGGPTNTGELFF. The CDR3 DNA reads TGCGCCAGCAGCCAAGTGGGCGGCCCAACGAACACCGGGGAGCTGTTTTTT.

This clonotype was counted only a few times. The chain employs TRBV5-1 and TRBJ1-3; D remains ambiguous. This CDR3 comprises 14 residues. CDR1 is SGHRS, CDR2 YFSETQ, per germline. V was pared by 0 bases and J by 0 bases, with 4 bases between. CDR3 DNA: TGCGCCAGCAGCTTGGACATCTCTGGAAACACCATATATTTT. It translates to CASSLDISGNTIYF.

This rearrangement joins TRBV6-5 to TRBJ1-6; the D is unclear. V was shortened by 2 bases and J by 5 bases, with 13 bases between the two germline ends. This CDR3 contains 16 residues. CDR1 and CDR2 (germline): MNHEY, SVGAGI. The CDR3 reads CASSYAGSGDNSPLHF. CDR3 bases: TGTGCCAGCAGTTACGCTGGGTCGGGCGATAATTCACCCCTCCACTTT.

This clonotype was observed a handful of times. The gene calls are TRBV6-1 and TRBJ1-2, with unresolved D. This CDR3 is 14 amino acids long. The V end was cut by 6 bases, the J end by 4 bases, with 15 bases between. Germline V gene lookup returns CDR1 MNHNS and CDR2 SASEGT. CDR3 amino acids: CASRAPGLPYGYTF. The DNA for the CDR3 is TGTGCCAGCAGAGCTCCGGGCCTGCCCTATGGCTACACCTTC.

This clonotype has just a few counts. The chain recombines TRBV20-1 with TRBJ2-3, with D perhaps TRBD1 or TRBD2 (6 bases each). The germline CDR1 and CDR2 sequences are DFQATT and SNEGSKA (reference sequence). V gave up 6 bases and J gave up 1 base, with 17 bases separating them. The CDR3 has 15 amino acids. The CDR3, as DNA: TGCAGTGCCCCGGAGGGGGGCTTTGGCACAGATACGCAGTATTTT. The encoded protein is CSAPEGGFGTDTQYF.

This clonotype was detected many times. The rearrangement joins TRBV2 to TRBJ2-7; possible D gene TRBD1, 6 bases. The germline V gene has CDR1 SNHLY and CDR2 FYNNEI. Trimming removed 3 bases at V and 2 bases at J, with 11 bases between. The CDR3 sequence is 14 residues long. The CDR3 sequence is CASSEGHGTYEQYV. The CDR3 region has the DNA TGTGCCAGCAGTGAGGGACACGGCACCTACGAGCAGTACGTC.

In its sample, this clonotype was seen a few times. V is TRBV7-7 and J is TRBJ2-2; TRBD1 might be the D (5 bases). V dropped 5 bases and J dropped 4 bases, with 8 bases sitting between them. The germline gives CDR1 SSHAT, CDR2 FNYEAQ (reference sequence). The CDR3 is made up of 13 amino acids. The CDR3: CASSPDITGELFF. The CDR3, as DNA: TGTGCCAGCAGCCCGGACATCACCGGGGAGCTGTTTTTT.

A few counts support this clonotype. This rearrangement joins TRBV7-6 to TRBJ2-3; 10 bases are shared with TRBD1. With 5 bases clipped from V and 3 bases from J, the junction kept 8 bases outside the gene matches. The CDR3 spans 16 residues. Germline V gene lookup returns CDR1 SGHVS and CDR2 FNYEAQ. CDR3 in amino acids: CASSLRQGAKTDTQYF. The CDR3 nucleotides read TGTGCCAGCAGCCTTCGACAGGGGGCGAAAACAGATACGCAGTATTTT. The full variable domain, completed using reference TRBV7-6 and TRBJ2-3, is GAGVSQSPRYKVTKRGQDVALRCDPISGHVSLYWYRQALGQGPEFLTYFNYEAQQDKSGLPNDRFSAERPEGSISTLTIQRTEQRDSAMYRCASSLRQGAKTDTQYFGPGTRLTVL.

The chain joins TRBV19 to TRBJ2-5, with a possible D match to TRBD1 (6 bases). This CDR3 region has 13 residues. Trimming shortened V by 5 bases and J by 4 bases, and 11 bases separated the two germline ends. Per the germline V gene, CDR1 is LNHDA and CDR2 is SQIVND (reference sequence). The CDR3 region has the DNA TGTGCCAGTAGTCGCAGGGGACGAGAGACCCAGTACTTC. It is translated as CASSRRGRETQYF.

Comment on this clonotype: This sequence may be a read error, since a much larger clone differs from it by one base. The chain joins TRBV12-3 or TRBV12-4 to TRBJ2-5; possible D gene TRBD1, 5 bases. The CDR3 is 14 amino acids. V shed 6 bases and J shed 2 bases, with 13 bases lying between them. CDR3 DNA sequence: TGTGCCAGCAGCCCCAAGGGGCCTCAAGAGACCCAGTACTTC. As protein: CASSPKGPQETQYF.

This clonotype came up many times. V and J are TRBV7-2 and TRBJ2-5, with D maybe TRBD2 (5 bases). This CDR3 spans 15 amino acids. Germline CDR1 and CDR2: SGHTA and FQGNSA. V lost 5 bases and J 9 bases, leaving 22 bases between the germline ends. The CDR3 protein is CASSRPEGLPRAQYF. Written as DNA, the CDR3 is TGTGCCAGCAGCCGTCCCGAAGGACTGCCCCGGGCCCAGTACTTC.

This clonotype turned up a few times. CDR3 nucleotides: TGTGCCAGCGGCGGCAACAATCAGCCCCAGCATTTT. Its translation is CASGGNNQPQHF. This chain joins TRBV9 and TRBJ1-5; D remains unclear. Germline values: CDR1 SGDLS, CDR2 YYNGEE. The length of the CDR3 is 12 residues. The ends were cut back, 7 bases at V and 3 bases at J, with 8 bases in the middle.

This clonotype was observed a handful of times. CDR3 amino acids: CASSNPRQGTHEQYF. The CDR3 bases are TGTGCCAGCAGCAACCCGAGACAGGGTACCCACGAGCAGTACTTC. The V gene is TRBV6-5, the J gene TRBJ2-7; 7 nucleotides align to TRBD1. Trimming at V came to 6 bases and at J to 5 bases, leaving 13 bases not matched to a gene. This CDR3 contains 15 residues. CDR1 MNHEY and CDR2 SVGAGI come from the germline V gene.

This clonotype appeared a few times. The CDR3 sequence is CASSLLVTSGGEQFF. CDR3 bases: TGTGCCAGCAGCTTATTGGTAACTAGCGGGGGAGAGCAGTTCTTC. The chain carries TRBV7-8 and TRBJ2-1; TRBD2 agrees at 11 bases. This CDR3 has 15 residues. J was trimmed by 10 bases and V by 2 bases; bases with no gene match: 7. Per germline, CDR1 SGHVS and CDR2 FQNEAQ. The complete variable domain, with remaining parts taken from reference TRBV7-8 and TRBJ2-1, reads GAGVSQSPRYKVAKRGQDVALRCDPISGHVSLFWYQQALGQGPEFLTYFQNEAQLDKSGLPSDRFFAERPEGSVSTLKIQRTQQEDSAVYLCASSLLVTSGGEQFFGPGTRLTVL.

The J gene is TRBJ1-3, the V gene TRBV4-3; D might be TRBD1 (6 bases). This CDR3 is built from 17 residues. V was pared by 0 bases and J by 4 bases, with 16 bases between. Germline-derived CDR1 and CDR2 are LGHNA and YSLEER. Written as DNA, the CDR3 is TGCGCCAGCAGCCAAGATATCCGACAGGCTGAAGGAAACACCATATATTTT. This codes for CASSQDIRQAEGNTIYF.

The chain couples TRBV10-3 to TRBJ2-2; 7 bases map to TRBD1. CDR1 is ENHRY, CDR2 SYGVKD, per germline. The CDR3 covers 14 residues. J gave up 1 base and V 7 bases, and 3 bases lay outside the gene matches. The DNA of the CDR3 is TGTGCCATCAACCGACAGGGGAACACCGGGGAGCTGTTTTTT. Encoded protein: CAINRQGNTGELFF.

The chain links TRBV20-1 to TRBJ2-5; 7 nucleotides agree with TRBD2. V shed 3 bases and J 9 bases; nucleotides not matched to a gene: 13. The CDR3 sequence is 14 residues long. Per germline, CDR1 DFQATT and CDR2 SNEGSKA (reference sequence). This CDR3 reads CSASGLAVWEAQYF. CDR3 in DNA: TGCAGTGCTAGCGGTCTAGCGGTTTGGGAGGCCCAGTACTTC.

CDR3 sequence (DNA): TGCGCCAGCAGCTCCGACCCCGGTTCTAGATGGGAGCAGTACTTC. This codes for CASSSDPGSRWEQYF. J is TRBJ2-7 and V is TRBV5-1; no reliable D call. This CDR3 region has 15 residues. Germline-derived CDR1 and CDR2 are SGHRS and YFSETQ. Trimming removed 3 bases from V and 7 bases from J, with 20 bases in between. Full variable domain (outside the CDR3, taken from reference TRBV5-1 and TRBJ2-7): KAGVTQTPRYLIKTRGQQVTLSCSPISGHRSVSWYQQTPGQGLQFLFEYFSETQRNKGNFPGRFSGRQFSNSRSEMNVSTLELGDSALYLCASSSDPGSRWEQYFGPGTRLTVT.

This clonotype was observed a few times. The chain joins TRBV5-5 to TRBJ2-5, with TRBD1 matching over 11 bases. V lost 3 bases and J lost 5; bases outside the gene matches: 6. Germline V gene lookup returns CDR1 SGHKS and CDR2 YYEKEE (reference sequence). This CDR3 has 15 residues. In nucleotides, the CDR3 is TGTGCCAGCAGCTGGACAGGGGGCGAGGAGGAGACCCAGTACTTC. Translation: CASSWTGGEEETQYF.

CDR3 coding DNA: TGTGCCAGCAGCTACACAGGGAGCCAAGAGACCCAGTACTTC. Translation: CASSYTGSQETQYF. The chain couples TRBV5-4 to TRBJ2-5, with a possible D match to TRBD1 (6 bases). Germline assignment: CDR1 SGHNT and CDR2 YYREEE (reference sequence). Deletions cut 3 bases from V and 1 base from J, with 10 bases between. This CDR3 is 14 amino acids long.

This clonotype turned up a few times. This chain connects TRBV6-5 to TRBJ1-1, with TRBD1 identical over 7 bases. CDR1 MNHEY and CDR2 SVGAGI come from the germline V gene. J gave up 1 base and V 6 bases, and 5 bases lay outside the gene matches. CDR3 length: 14 amino acids. CDR3 coding DNA: TGTGCCAGCAGGCCGGACAGGAGGAACACTGAAGCTTTCTTT. Its translation is CASRPDRRNTEAFF.

This clonotype was seen a few times. The J gene is TRBJ2-3, the V gene TRBV10-3; 14 bases align to TRBD2. Trimming at V came to 6 bases and at J to 0 bases, leaving 2 bases not matched to a gene. Germline values: CDR1 ENHRY, CDR2 SYGVKD. CDR3 length equals 16 residues. CDR3 residues: CAIRRLAGGSTDTQYF. Written as DNA, the CDR3 is TGTGCCATCAGGAGACTAGCGGGGGGGAGCACAGATACGCAGTATTTT.

The chain has TRBV7-3 and TRBJ2-3; 7 nucleotides align to TRBD2. This CDR3 has 14 residues. J gave up 7 bases and V 5 bases, and 9 bases lay outside the gene matches. Per the germline V gene, CDR1 is SGHTA and CDR2 is FQGTGA. The CDR3 region is CASSARGGTNTQYF. CDR3 nucleotides: TGTGCCAGCAGCGCCCGGGGCGGGACTAATACGCAGTATTTT. Combining the CDR3 with reference TRBV7-3 and TRBJ2-3 gives the whole variable domain GAGVSQTPSNKVTEKGKYVELRCDPISGHTALYWYRQSLGQGPEFLIYFQGTGAADDSGLPNDRFFAVRPEGSVSTLKIQRTERGDSAVYLCASSARGGTNTQYFGPGTRLTVL.

The V and J genes are TRBV7-8 and TRBJ1-2; D is unclear. V was clipped by 1 base and J by 4 bases, with 10 bases between them. Germline assignment: CDR1 SGHVS and CDR2 FQNEAQ. The length of the CDR3 is 14 residues. CDR3 bases: TGTGCCAGCAGCTTAGAACTGGGAGGCTATGGCTACACCTTC. It codes for CASSLELGGYGYTF.

This clonotype has a handful of counts. The chain is built from TRBV4-1 and TRBJ2-7; 9 nucleotides align to TRBD1. The CDR3 has 15 amino acids. Germline V gene lookup returns CDR1 MGHRA and CDR2 YSYEKL. Losses at the gene ends were 1 base for V and 2 bases for J; bases not matched to a gene: 3. CDR3 DNA sequence: TGCGCCAGCAGCCAAGGGGGACAGGGAGCCTACGAGCAGTACTTC. Protein product: CASSQGGQGAYEQYF.

This clonotype was counted between two and nine times. The V call is TRBV9, the J call TRBJ1-6, with D hard to call. There are 14 residues in the CDR3. Between the trimmed V and J ends, which lost 2 bases and 7 bases, there was a span of 10 bases. The germline V gene encodes CDR1 SGDLS and CDR2 YYNGEE. In DNA, the CDR3 is TGTGCCAGCAGCGTTGCGCTTTGGAATTCACCCCTCCACTTT. Amino acid sequence: CASSVALWNSPLHF.